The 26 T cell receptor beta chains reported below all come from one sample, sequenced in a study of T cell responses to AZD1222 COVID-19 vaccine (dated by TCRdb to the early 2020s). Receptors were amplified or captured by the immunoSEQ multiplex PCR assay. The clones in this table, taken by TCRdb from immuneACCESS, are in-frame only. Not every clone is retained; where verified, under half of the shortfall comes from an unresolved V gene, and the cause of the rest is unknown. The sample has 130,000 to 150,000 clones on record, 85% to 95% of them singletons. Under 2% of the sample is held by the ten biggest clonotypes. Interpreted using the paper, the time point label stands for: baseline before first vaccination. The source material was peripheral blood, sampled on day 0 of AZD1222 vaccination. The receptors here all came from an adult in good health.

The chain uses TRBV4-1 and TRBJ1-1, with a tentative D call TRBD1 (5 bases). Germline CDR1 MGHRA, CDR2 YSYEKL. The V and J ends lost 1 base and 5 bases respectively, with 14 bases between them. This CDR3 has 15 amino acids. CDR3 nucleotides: TGCGCCAGCAGCCAAGTTGTCAGGGTGTTAACTGAAGCTTTCTTT. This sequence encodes CASSQVVRVLTEAFF.

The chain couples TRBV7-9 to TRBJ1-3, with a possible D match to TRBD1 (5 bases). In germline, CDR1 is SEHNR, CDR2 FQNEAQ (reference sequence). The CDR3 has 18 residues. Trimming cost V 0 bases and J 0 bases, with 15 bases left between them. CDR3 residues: CASSLAVGVGDSGNTIYF. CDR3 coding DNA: TGTGCCAGCAGCTTAGCGGTCGGGGTAGGGGACTCTGGAAACACCATATATTTT.

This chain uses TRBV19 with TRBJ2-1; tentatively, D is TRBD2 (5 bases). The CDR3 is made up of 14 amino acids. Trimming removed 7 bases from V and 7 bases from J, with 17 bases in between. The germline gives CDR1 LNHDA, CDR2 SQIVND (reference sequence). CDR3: CASNREVAGNEQFF. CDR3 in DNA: TGTGCCAGTAACCGGGAAGTCGCTGGGAATGAGCAGTTCTTC.

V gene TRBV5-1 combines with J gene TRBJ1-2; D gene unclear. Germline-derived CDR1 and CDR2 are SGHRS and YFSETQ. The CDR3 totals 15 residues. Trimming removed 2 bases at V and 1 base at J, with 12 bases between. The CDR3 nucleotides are TGCGCCAGCAGCTTACGGCCACGGAATAACTATGGCTACACCTTC. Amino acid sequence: CASSLRPRNNYGYTF. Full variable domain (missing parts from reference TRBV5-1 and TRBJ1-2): KAGVTQTPRYLIKTRGQQVTLSCSPISGHRSVSWYQQTPGQGLQFLFEYFSETQRNKGNFPGRFSGRQFSNSRSEMNVSTLELGDSALYLCASSLRPRNNYGYTFGSGTRLTVV.

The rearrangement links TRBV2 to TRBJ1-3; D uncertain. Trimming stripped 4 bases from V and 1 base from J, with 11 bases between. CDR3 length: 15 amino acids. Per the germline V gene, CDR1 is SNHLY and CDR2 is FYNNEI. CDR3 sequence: CASSGLSKSGNTIYF. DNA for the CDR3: TGTGCCAGCAGTGGGCTCAGTAAGTCTGGAAACACCATATATTTT.

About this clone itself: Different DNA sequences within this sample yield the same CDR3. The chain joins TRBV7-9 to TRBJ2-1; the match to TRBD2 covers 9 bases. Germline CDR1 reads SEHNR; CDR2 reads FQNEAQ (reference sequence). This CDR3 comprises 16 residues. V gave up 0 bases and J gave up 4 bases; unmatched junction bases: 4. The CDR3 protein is CASSLALAGVYNEQFF. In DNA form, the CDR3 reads TGTGCCAGCAGCTTAGCGTTAGCGGGAGTTTACAATGAGCAGTTCTTC.

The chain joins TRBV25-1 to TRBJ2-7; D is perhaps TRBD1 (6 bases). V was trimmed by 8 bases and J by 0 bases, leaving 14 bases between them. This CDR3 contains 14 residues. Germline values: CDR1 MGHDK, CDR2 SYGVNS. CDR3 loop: CASARGSSSYEQYF. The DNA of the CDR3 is TGTGCCAGCGCGAGGGGGTCGAGCTCCTACGAGCAGTACTTC.

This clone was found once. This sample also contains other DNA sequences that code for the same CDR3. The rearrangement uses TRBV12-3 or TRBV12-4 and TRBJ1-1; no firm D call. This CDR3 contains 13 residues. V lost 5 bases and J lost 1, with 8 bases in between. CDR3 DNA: TGTGCCAGCAGTCTCGGCCAGAACACTGAAGCTTTCTTT. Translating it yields CASSLGQNTEAFF.

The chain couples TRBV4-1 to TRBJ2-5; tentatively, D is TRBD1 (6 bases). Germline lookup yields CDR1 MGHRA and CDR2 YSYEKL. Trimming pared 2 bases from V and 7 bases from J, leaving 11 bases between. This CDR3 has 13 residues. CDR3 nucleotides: TGCGCCAGCAGCCAATTGGGGGCTGGGACCCAGTACTTC. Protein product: CASSQLGAGTQYF.

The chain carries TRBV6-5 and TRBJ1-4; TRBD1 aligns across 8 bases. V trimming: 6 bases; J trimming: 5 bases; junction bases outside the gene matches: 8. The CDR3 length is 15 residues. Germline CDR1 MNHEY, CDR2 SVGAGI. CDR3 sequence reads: CASRQTGEANEKLFF. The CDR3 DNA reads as TGTGCCAGCAGGCAGACAGGGGAGGCCAATGAAAAACTGTTTTTT.

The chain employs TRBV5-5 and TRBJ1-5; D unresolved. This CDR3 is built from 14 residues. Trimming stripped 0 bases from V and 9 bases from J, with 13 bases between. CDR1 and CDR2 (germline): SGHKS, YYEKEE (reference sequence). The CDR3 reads CASSLGGAAGPQHF. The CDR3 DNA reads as TGTGCCAGCAGCTTGGGGGGAGCAGCGGGGCCCCAGCATTTT.

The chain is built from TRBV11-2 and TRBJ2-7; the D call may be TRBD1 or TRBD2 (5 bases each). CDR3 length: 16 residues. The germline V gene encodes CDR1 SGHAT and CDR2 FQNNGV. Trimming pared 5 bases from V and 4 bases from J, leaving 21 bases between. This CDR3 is CASSPTGTIEYYEQYF. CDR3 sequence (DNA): TGTGCCAGCAGCCCGACGGGGACCATAGAATATTACGAGCAGTACTTC.

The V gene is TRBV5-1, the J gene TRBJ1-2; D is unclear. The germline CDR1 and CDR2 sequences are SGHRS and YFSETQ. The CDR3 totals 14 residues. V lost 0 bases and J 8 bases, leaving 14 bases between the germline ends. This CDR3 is CASSLESPLGGYTF. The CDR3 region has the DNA TGCGCCAGCAGCTTGGAGAGTCCTCTCGGAGGCTACACCTTC.

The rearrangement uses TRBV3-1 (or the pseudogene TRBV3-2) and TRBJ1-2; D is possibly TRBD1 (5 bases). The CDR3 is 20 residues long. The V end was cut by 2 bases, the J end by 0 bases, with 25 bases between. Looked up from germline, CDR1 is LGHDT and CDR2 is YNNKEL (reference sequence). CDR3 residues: CASSQLLWVTSRDPNYGYTF. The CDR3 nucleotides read TGTGCCAGCAGCCAATTACTGTGGGTGACGAGCAGGGACCCTAACTATGGCTACACCTTC.

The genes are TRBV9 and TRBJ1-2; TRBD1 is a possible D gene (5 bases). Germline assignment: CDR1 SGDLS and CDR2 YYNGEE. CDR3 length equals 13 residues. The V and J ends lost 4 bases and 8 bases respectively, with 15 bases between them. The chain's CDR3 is CASSPGAGGGYTF. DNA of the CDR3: TGTGCCAGCAGCCCCGGGGCCGGTGGGGGCTACACCTTC.

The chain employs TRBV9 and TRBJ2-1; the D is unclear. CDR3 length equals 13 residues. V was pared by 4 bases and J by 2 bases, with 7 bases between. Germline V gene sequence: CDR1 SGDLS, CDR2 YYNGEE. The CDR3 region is CASSTNTYNEQFF. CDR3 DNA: TGTGCCAGCAGCACAAATACCTACAATGAGCAGTTCTTC.

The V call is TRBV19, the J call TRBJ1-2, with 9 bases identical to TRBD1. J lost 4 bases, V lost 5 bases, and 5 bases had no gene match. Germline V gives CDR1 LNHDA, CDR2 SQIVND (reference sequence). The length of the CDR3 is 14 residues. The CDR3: CASSATGGGYGYTF. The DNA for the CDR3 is TGTGCCAGTAGTGCGACAGGGGGTGGCTATGGCTACACCTTC.

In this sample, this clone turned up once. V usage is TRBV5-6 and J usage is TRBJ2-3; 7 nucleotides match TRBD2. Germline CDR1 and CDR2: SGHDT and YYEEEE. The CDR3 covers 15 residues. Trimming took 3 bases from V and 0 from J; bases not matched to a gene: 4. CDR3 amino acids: CASSWGLLSTDTQYF. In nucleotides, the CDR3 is TGTGCCAGCAGCTGGGGACTACTAAGCACAGATACGCAGTATTTT.

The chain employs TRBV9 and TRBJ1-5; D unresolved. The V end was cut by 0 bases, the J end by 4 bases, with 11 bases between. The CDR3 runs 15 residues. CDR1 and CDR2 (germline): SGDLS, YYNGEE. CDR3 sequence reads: CASSVGQTLNQPQHF. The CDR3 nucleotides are TGTGCCAGCAGCGTAGGGCAGACCCTAAATCAGCCCCAGCATTTT.

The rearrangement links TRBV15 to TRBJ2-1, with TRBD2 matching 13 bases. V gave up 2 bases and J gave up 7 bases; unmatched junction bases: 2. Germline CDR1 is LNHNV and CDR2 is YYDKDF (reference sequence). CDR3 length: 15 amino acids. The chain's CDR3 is CATSRRTSGGNEQFF. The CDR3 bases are TGTGCCACCAGCAGACGGACTAGCGGGGGAAATGAGCAGTTCTTC.

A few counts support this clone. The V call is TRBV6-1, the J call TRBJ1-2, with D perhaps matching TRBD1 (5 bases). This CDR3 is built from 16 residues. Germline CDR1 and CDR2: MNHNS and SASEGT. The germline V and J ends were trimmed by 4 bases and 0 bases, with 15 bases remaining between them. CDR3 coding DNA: TGTGCCAGCAGTGTTTCCGGGACTCTAGCTAACTATGGCTACACCTTC. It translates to CASSVSGTLANYGYTF.

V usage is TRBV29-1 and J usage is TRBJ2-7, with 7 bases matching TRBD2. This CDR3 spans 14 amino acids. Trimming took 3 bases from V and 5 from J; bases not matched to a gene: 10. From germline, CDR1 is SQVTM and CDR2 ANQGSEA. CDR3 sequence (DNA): TGCAGCGTTGACGTGGGGGAGGGCCCCCACGAGCAGTACTTC. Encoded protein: CSVDVGEGPHEQYF.

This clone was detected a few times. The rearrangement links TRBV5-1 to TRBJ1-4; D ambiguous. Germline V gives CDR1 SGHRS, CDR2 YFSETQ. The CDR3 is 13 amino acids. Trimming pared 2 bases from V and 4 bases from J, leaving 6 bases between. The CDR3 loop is CASSFHINEKLFF. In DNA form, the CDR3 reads TGCGCCAGCAGCTTCCATATTAATGAAAAACTGTTTTTT. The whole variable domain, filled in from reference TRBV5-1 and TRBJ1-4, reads KAGVTQTPRYLIKTRGQQVTLSCSPISGHRSVSWYQQTPGQGLQFLFEYFSETQRNKGNFPGRFSGRQFSNSRSEMNVSTLELGDSALYLCASSFHINEKLFFGSGTQLSVL.

The CDR3 reads CATSRDVRNEQFF. CDR3 nucleotides: TGTGCCACCAGCAGAGATGTTAGAAATGAGCAGTTCTTC. V gene TRBV15 combines with J gene TRBJ2-1; D uncertain. This CDR3 is built from 13 residues. CDR1 is LNHNV, CDR2 YYDKDF, per germline (reference sequence). Trimming took off 0 bases at V and 7 bases at J, with 7 bases between the two ends.

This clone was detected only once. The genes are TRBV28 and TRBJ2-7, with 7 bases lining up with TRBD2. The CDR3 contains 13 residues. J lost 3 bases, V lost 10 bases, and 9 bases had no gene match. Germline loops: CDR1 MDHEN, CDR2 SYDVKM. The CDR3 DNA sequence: TGTGCCACCACTAGGGCGGGGGTCTACGAGCAGTACTTC. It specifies CATTRAGVYEQYF.

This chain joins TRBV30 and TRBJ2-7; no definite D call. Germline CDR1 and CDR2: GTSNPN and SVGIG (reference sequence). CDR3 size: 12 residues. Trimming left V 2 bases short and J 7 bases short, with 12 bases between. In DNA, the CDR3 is TGTGCCTGGAGTAACAGCCTCTTGGAGCAGTACTTC. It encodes CAWSNSLLEQYF.